The next 3 T cell receptor beta chains were all read from a single sample in a study of T cell repertoires in cytomegalovirus infection. These receptors' antigens are unknown. One entry per CDR3 protein results from TCRdb running MiXCR on the reads. The top ten clones hold about 45% of a sample with roughly 500,000 distinct CDR3 sequences, approximately 40% of them seen once. Sample: cultured PBMCs, taken from culture after CMV antigen stimulation. The receptors originated from a human donor in good health (CMV status not recorded). Some clones in this sample may be carry-over from other donors' samples.

This chain joins TRBV20-1 and TRBJ2-7; D unresolved. Trimming cost V 6 bases and J 3 bases, with 15 bases left between them. This CDR3 has 13 residues. Germline V gene data show CDR1 as DFQATT and CDR2 as SNEGSKA (reference sequence). The CDR3 bases are TGCAGTGCCCGACCCGACGGGCTCTACGAGCAGTACTTC. Its translation is CSARPDGLYEQYF.

The chain employs TRBV6-8 and TRBJ2-2, with no clear D. CDR1 and CDR2 (germline): MNHGY, SAAAGT. The germline V and J ends were trimmed by 8 bases and 0 bases, with 7 bases remaining between them. The CDR3 is made up of 13 amino acids. CDR3 region: CASSSANTGELFF. The CDR3 nucleotides are TGTGCCAGCTCTTCCGCGAACACCGGGGAGCTGTTTTTT.

This chain joins TRBV7-9 and TRBJ2-1; D may be TRBD2 (6 bases). The germline gives CDR1 SEHNR, CDR2 FQNEAQ (reference sequence). This CDR3 spans 15 amino acids. The V and J ends lost 1 base and 3 bases respectively, with 10 bases between them. The CDR3 DNA reads TGTGCCAGCAGCTTAGGACTCGGGGGCTACAATGAGCAGTTCTTC. It yields the protein CASSLGLGGYNEQFF.